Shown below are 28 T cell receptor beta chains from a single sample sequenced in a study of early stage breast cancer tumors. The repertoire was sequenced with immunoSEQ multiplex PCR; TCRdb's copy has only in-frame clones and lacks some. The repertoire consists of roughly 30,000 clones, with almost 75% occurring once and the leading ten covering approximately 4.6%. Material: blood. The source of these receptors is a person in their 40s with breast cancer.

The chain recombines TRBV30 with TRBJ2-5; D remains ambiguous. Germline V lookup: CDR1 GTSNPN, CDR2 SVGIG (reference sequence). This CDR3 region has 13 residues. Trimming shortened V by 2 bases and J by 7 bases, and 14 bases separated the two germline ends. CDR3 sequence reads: CAWSLDPLGTQYF. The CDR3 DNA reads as TGTGCCTGGAGTTTAGACCCTTTGGGGACCCAGTACTTC.

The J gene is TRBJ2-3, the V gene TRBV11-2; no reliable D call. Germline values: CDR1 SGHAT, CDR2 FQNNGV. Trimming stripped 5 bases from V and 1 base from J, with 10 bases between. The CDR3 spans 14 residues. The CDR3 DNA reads TGTGCCAGCAGCCCCCAATACGGCACAGATACGCAGTATTTT. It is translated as CASSPQYGTDTQYF.

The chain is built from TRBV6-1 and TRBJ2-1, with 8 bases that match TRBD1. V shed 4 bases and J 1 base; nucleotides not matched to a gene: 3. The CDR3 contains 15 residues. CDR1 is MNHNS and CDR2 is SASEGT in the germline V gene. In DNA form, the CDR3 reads TGTGCCAGCAGTGTAGACAGGGGATCCTACAATGAGCAGTTCTTC. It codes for CASSVDRGSYNEQFF.

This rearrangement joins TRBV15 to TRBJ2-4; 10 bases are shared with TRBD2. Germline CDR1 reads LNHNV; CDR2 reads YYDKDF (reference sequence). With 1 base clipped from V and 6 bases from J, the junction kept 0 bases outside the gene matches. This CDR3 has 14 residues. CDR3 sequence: CATSRGTSGNIQYF. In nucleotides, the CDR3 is TGTGCCACCAGCAGAGGGACTAGCGGAAACATTCAGTACTTC. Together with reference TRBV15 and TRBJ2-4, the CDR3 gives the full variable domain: DAMVIQNPRYQVTQFGKPVTLSCSQTLNHNVMYWYQQKSSQAPKLLFHYYDKDFNNEADTPDNFQSRRPNTSFCFLDIRSPGLGDTAMYLCATSRGTSGNIQYFGAGTRLSVL.

CDR3 coding DNA: TGTGCCAGCAGCCAAGATCATCAGGGTAACTATGGCTACACCTTC. This gives the protein CASSQDHQGNYGYTF. The V gene is TRBV14, the J gene TRBJ1-2, with a tentative D call TRBD1 (5 bases). Germline-derived CDR1 and CDR2 are SGHDN and FVKESK. The CDR3 is 15 amino acids. The V and J ends lost 0 bases and 1 base respectively, with 9 bases between them.

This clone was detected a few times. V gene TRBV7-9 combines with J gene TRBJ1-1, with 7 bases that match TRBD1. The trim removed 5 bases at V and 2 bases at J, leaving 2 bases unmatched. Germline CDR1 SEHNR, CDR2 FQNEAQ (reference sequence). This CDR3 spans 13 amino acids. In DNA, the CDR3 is TGTGCCAGCAGCGACAGGGTTAACACTGAAGCTTTCTTT. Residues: CASSDRVNTEAFF. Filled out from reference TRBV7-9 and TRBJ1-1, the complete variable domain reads DTGVSQNPRHKITKRGQNVTFRCDPISEHNRLYWYRQTLGQGPEFLTYFQNEAQLEKSRLLSDRFSAERPKGSFSTLEIQRTEQGDSAMYLCASSDRVNTEAFFGQGTRLTVV.

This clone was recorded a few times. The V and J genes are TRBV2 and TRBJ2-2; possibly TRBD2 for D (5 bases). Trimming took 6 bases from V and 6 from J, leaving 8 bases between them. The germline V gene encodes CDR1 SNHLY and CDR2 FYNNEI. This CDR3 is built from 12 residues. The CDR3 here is CASSGIAGELFF. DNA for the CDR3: TGTGCCAGCAGCGGGATCGCCGGGGAGCTGTTTTTT.

The CDR3 nucleotides read TGTGCCAGTAGTATGGCCTTAACCTACAATGAGCAGTTCTTC. Its protein is CASSMALTYNEQFF. The rearrangement links TRBV19 to TRBJ2-1; D call uncertain. V lost 3 bases and J 2 bases, leaving 8 bases between the germline ends. Germline V gene lookup returns CDR1 LNHDA and CDR2 SQIVND (reference sequence). The CDR3 has 14 residues.

CDR3 nucleotide sequence: TGTGCCAGCAGTTCGACAGGGGGGATAGAGACCCAGTACTTC. Protein: CASSSTGGIETQYF. The rearrangement uses TRBV2 and TRBJ2-5; 9 bases match TRBD1. Looked up from germline, CDR1 is SNHLY and CDR2 is FYNNEI. Losses at the gene ends were 5 bases for V and 4 bases for J; bases not matched to a gene: 5. The CDR3 consists of 14 residues. The full variable domain, rest sourced from reference TRBV2 and TRBJ2-5, is EPEVTQTPSHQVTQMGQEVILRCVPISNHLYFYWYRQILGQKVEFLVSFYNNEISEKSEIFDDQFSVERPDGSNFTLKIRSTKLEDSAMYFCASSSTGGIETQYFGPGTRLLVL.

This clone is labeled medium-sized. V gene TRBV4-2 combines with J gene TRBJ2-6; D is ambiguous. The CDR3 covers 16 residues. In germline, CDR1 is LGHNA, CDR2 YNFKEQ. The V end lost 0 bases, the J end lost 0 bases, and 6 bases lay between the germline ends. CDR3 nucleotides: TGTGCCAGCAGCCAAGAGTCTAGCTCTGGGGCCAACGTCCTGACTTTC. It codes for CASSQESSSGANVLTF.

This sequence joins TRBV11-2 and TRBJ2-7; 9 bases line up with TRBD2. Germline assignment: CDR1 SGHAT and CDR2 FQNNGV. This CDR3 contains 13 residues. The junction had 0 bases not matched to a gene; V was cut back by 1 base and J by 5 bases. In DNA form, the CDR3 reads TGTGCCAGCAGCTTAGCTAGCGGGGACGAGCAGTACTTC. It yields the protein CASSLASGDEQYF.

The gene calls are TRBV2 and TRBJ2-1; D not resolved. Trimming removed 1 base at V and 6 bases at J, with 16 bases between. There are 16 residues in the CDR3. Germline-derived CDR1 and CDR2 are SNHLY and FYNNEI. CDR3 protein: CASSEDRGDFINEQFF. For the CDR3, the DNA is TGTGCCAGCAGTGAAGACAGAGGCGATTTCATCAATGAGCAGTTCTTC.

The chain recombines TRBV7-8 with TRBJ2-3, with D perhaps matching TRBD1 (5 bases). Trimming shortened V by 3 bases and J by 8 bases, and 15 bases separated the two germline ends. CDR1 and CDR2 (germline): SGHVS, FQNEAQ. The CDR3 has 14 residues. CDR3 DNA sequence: TGTGCCAGCAGCTTTCAGGGCCACGGTGTTACGCAGTATTTT. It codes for CASSFQGHGVTQYF. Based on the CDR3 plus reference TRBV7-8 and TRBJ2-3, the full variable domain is GAGVSQSPRYKVAKRGQDVALRCDPISGHVSLFWYQQALGQGPEFLTYFQNEAQLDKSGLPSDRFFAERPEGSVSTLKIQRTQQEDSAVYLCASSFQGHGVTQYFGPGTRLTVL.

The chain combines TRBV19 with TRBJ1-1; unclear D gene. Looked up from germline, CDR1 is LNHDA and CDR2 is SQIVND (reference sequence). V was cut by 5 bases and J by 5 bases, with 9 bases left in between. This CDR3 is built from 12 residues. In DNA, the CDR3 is TGTGCCAGTAGTTACGGTCTAACTGAAGCTTTCTTT. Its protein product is CASSYGLTEAFF.

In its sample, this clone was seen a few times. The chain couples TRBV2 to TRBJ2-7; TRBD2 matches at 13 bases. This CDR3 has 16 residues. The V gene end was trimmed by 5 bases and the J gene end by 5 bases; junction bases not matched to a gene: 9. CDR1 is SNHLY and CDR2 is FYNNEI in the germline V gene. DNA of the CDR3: TGTGCCAGCAGTACTACTAGCGGGAGGGAGGTCCACGAGCAGTACTTC. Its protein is CASSTTSGREVHEQYF.

CDR3 DNA sequence: TGTGCCAGCAGCGTAGGAGGGGAGGATACGCAGTATTTT. Protein product: CASSVGGEDTQYF. The gene calls are TRBV9 and TRBJ2-3; D could derive from TRBD1 or TRBD2 (5 bases each). CDR1 and CDR2 (germline): SGDLS, YYNGEE. V lost 0 bases and J 6 bases, leaving 8 bases between the germline ends. The CDR3 is made up of 13 amino acids.

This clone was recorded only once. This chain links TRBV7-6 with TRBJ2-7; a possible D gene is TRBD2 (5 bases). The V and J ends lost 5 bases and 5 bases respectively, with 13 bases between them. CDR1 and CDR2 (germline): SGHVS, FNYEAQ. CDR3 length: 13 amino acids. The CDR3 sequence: CASSQYFGDEQYF. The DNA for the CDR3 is TGTGCCAGCAGCCAATACTTCGGGGACGAGCAGTACTTC.

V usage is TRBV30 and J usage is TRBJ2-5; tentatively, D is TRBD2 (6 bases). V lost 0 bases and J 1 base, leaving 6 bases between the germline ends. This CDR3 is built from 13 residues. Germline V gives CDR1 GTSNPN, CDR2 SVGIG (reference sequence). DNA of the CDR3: TGTGCCTGGAGTGTAGCGGGCCAAGAGACCCAGTACTTC. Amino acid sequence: CAWSVAGQETQYF. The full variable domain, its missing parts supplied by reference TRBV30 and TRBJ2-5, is SQTIHQWPATLVQPVGSPLSLECTVEGTSNPNLYWYRQAAGRGLQLLFYSVGIGQISSEVPQNLSASRPQDRQFILSSKKLLLSDSGFYLCAWSVAGQETQYFGPGTRLLVL.

CDR3: CASSQDYLFGEETQYF. The CDR3 nucleotides read TGCGCCAGCAGCCAAGACTATCTTTTCGGGGAGGAGACCCAGTACTTC. This sequence joins TRBV4-3 and TRBJ2-5; maybe TRBD2 (5 bases). CDR3 size: 16 residues. V lost 0 bases, J lost 5 bases, and 16 bases lay in between. Looked up from germline, CDR1 is LGHNA and CDR2 is YSLEER.

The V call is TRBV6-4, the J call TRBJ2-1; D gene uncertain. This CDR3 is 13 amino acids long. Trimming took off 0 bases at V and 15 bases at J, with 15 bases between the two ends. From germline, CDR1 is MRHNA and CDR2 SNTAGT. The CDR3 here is CASSDSSLTRRFF. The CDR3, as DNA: TGTGCCAGCAGTGACTCGAGTCTTACAAGGAGGTTCTTC.

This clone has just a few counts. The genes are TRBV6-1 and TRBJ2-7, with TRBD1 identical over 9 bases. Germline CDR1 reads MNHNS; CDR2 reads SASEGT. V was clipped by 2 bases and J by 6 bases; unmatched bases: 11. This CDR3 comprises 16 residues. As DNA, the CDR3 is TGTGCCAGCAGTGAAACAACCGGGACAGGGAGTACCGAGCAGTACTTC. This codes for CASSETTGTGSTEQYF.

CDR3 DNA sequence: TGTGCCAGCAGCTTGGGTTTTCAGACCCAGTACTTC. Translating it yields CASSLGFQTQYF. The rearrangement links TRBV5-6 to TRBJ2-5; D uncertain. The length of the CDR3 is 12 residues. Trimming took 0 bases from V and 6 from J, leaving 6 bases between them. Germline V gene lookup returns CDR1 SGHDT and CDR2 YYEEEE.

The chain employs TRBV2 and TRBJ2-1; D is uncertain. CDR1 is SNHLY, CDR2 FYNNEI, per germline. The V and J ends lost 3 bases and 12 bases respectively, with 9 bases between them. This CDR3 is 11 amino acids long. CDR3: CASSERGGQFF. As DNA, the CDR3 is TGTGCCAGCAGTGAGAGAGGCGGGCAGTTCTTC.

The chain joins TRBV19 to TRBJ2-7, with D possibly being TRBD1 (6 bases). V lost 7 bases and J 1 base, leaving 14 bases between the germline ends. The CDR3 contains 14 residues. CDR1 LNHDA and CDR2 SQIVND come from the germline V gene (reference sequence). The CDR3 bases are TGTGCCAGTACCGCCGGGACAAATTCCTACGAGCAGTACTTC. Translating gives CASTAGTNSYEQYF.

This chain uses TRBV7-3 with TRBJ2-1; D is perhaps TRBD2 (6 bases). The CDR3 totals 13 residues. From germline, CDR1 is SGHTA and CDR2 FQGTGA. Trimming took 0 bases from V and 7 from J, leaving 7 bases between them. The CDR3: CASSLTGGNEQFF. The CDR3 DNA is TGTGCCAGCAGCTTAACGGGGGGAAATGAGCAGTTCTTC.

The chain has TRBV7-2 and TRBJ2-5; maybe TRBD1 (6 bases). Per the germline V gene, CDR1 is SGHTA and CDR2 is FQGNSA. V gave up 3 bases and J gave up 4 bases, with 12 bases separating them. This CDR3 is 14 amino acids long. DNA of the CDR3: TGTGCCAGCAGCTTTTCGGAAGGGGGAGAGACCCAGTACTTC. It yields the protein CASSFSEGGETQYF.

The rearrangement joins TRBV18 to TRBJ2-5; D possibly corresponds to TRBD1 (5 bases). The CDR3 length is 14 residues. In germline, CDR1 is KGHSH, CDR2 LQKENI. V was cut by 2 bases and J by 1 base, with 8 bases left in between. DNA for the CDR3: TGTGCCAGCTCACCAACTCAGGGCCAAGAGACCCAGTACTTC. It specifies CASSPTQGQETQYF.

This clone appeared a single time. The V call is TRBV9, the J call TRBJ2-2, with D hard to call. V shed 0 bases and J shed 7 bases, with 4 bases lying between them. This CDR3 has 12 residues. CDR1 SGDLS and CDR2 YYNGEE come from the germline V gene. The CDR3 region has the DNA TGTGCCAGCAGCGTAGGGGACGGGGAGCTGTTTTTT. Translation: CASSVGDGELFF.